This entry concerns a single T cell receptor beta chain. Its specificity is unknown. Patients with active juvenile idiopathic arthritis donated these samples. This record belongs to a study of circulating and synovial CD4+ cells in juvenile arthritis. Overall study results and limits: Shared-clonotype fractions with synovium likely underestimate full repertoire overlap. Circulating pathogenic-like lymphocytes shared a substantially higher fraction of CDR3 sequences with synovium than bulk blood.

V lost 3 bases and J 4 bases, leaving 9 bases between the germline ends. The CDR3 length is 12 residues. Germline CDR1 GTSNPN, CDR2 SVGIG (reference sequence). Profiled with immunoSEQ multiplex PCR; TCRdb holds only in-frame clones, not every one. The sample contains 11,000 to 15,000 clones, roughly 84% of which appear only once. Sequences were obtained from CD4+ T cells from synovial fluid. The V and J genes are TRBV30 and TRBJ2-5; possible D gene TRBD1, 5 bases. This receptor was obtained from a human patient with juvenile idiopathic arthritis. Some clones in this sample may be carry-over from other donors' samples. The CDR3 sequence: CAWSDSGETQYF. In DNA, the CDR3 is TGTGCCTGGAGCGACAGTGGAGAGACCCAGTACTTC.